This is a list of T cell receptor beta chains from one sample in a study of blood T cell repertoires in COVID-19. The table came from immunoSEQ multiplex PCR; TCRdb's copy has only in-frame clones and leaves some out. The top ten clones hold 2% of a sample with roughly 38,000 clones, about 74% of them seen once. The specimen sequenced was peripheral blood. These receptors were obtained from a man aged 60 to 69 with active COVID-19. Both conserved end residues are part of each CDR3. The D gene is left open where the match is weak. Size values are once, few and many counts, or a class for expanded clones, and some rows have none.

J gene: TRBJ1-1
V gene: TRBV3-1/TRBV3-2
D gene: NA
clone size: NA
CDR3 DNA: TGTGCCAGCAAGTCGTGGAGCACTGAAGCTTTCTTT
CDR3 protein: CASKSWSTEAFF

J gene: TRBJ2-1
V gene: TRBV6-6
D gene: TRBD1
clone size: once
CDR3 DNA: TGTGCCAGCAGTCACACGGGACAGGGAGGAGGATCCTACAATGAGCAGTTCTTC
CDR3 protein: CASSHTGQGGGSYNEQFF

J gene: TRBJ2-7
V gene: TRBV4-1
D gene: TRBD2
clone size: NA
CDR3 DNA: TGCGCCAGCAGCCAAGGTCTAGCGGGGGTGCTGTACGAGCAGTACTTC
CDR3 protein: CASSQGLAGVLYEQYF

J gene: TRBJ1-2
V gene: TRBV6-5
D gene: NA
clone size: NA
CDR3 DNA: TGTGCCAGCAGTTCACAGGGCGCAACCAACTATGGCTACACCTTC
CDR3 protein: CASSSQGATNYGYTF

J gene: TRBJ1-5
V gene: TRBV27
D gene: NA
clone size: NA
CDR3 DNA: TGTGCCAGCGGCCCGATCAATCAGCCCCAGCATTTT
CDR3 protein: CASGPINQPQHF

J gene: TRBJ2-1
V gene: TRBV28
D gene: TRBD2
clone size: NA
CDR3 DNA: TGTGCCAGCAGGGGTCTAGCGGGAGGGGAAAATGAGCAGTTCTTC
CDR3 protein: CASRGLAGGENEQFF

J gene: TRBJ1-2
V gene: TRBV3-1/TRBV3-2
D gene: NA
clone size: NA
CDR3 DNA: TGTGCCAGCAGCCTCGAGGACAGAAGCTATGGCTACACCTTC
CDR3 protein: CASSLEDRSYGYTF

J gene: TRBJ1-2
V gene: TRBV6-5
D gene: NA
clone size: NA
CDR3 DNA: TGTGCCAGCAGTAGGGGCTCTAACTATGGCTACACCTTC
CDR3 protein: CASSRGSNYGYTF

J gene: TRBJ1-1
V gene: TRBV9
D gene: NA
clone size: NA
CDR3 DNA: TGTGCCAGCAGCGGGACACCTAACACTGAAGCTTTCTTT
CDR3 protein: CASSGTPNTEAFF

J gene: TRBJ1-1
V gene: TRBV11-1
D gene: TRBD1
clone size: NA
CDR3 DNA: TGTGCCAGCAGCTCTCAACAGGGGAATGAAGCTTTCTTT
CDR3 protein: CASSSQQGNEAFF

J gene: TRBJ2-5
V gene: TRBV6-5
D gene: TRBD2
clone size: NA
CDR3 DNA: TGTGCCAGCAGTCAGACTAGCGGGGGTTCGGCCCAGTACTTC
CDR3 protein: CASSQTSGGSAQYF

J gene: TRBJ2-3
V gene: TRBV9
D gene: NA
clone size: NA
CDR3 DNA: TGTGCCAGCAGCTTTGTCGGGGGGCGCACAGATACGCAGTATTTT
CDR3 protein: CASSFVGGRTDTQYF

J gene: TRBJ1-3
V gene: TRBV3-1/TRBV3-2
D gene: NA
clone size: NA
CDR3 DNA: TGTGCCAGCAGCCAAGTTCTCAGGGCGAATAGGGAAAACACCATATATTTT
CDR3 protein: CASSQVLRANRENTIYF

J gene: TRBJ2-2
V gene: TRBV24-1
D gene: NA
clone size: NA
CDR3 DNA: TGTGCCACCAGGTCAGGAAGCACTAACACCGGGGAGCTGTTTTTT
CDR3 protein: CATRSGSTNTGELFF

J gene: TRBJ1-1
V gene: TRBV12-3/TRBV12-4
D gene: NA
clone size: NA
CDR3 DNA: TGTGCCAGCAGCTCCTACACTGAAGCTTTCTTT
CDR3 protein: CASSSYTEAFF

J gene: TRBJ1-1
V gene: TRBV5-6
D gene: NA
clone size: few
CDR3 DNA: TGTGCCAGCAGTTTGACGTCCCTCGGGTTCACTGAAGCTTTCTTT
CDR3 protein: CASSLTSLGFTEAFF

J gene: TRBJ1-4
V gene: TRBV6-4
D gene: NA
clone size: NA
CDR3 DNA: TGTGCCAGCACCCGGGGTCCAACTAATGAAAAACTGTTTTTT
CDR3 protein: CASTRGPTNEKLFF

J gene: TRBJ1-1
V gene: TRBV7-2
D gene: NA
clone size: NA
CDR3 DNA: TGTGCCAGCAGCCCTACGGGACACCAGAACACTGAAGCTTTCTTT
CDR3 protein: CASSPTGHQNTEAFF

J gene: TRBJ2-2
V gene: TRBV10-3
D gene: TRBD1
clone size: NA
CDR3 DNA: TGTGCCATCAGCACCGGGACAGGGGATTTCAGCGGGGAGCTGTTTTTT
CDR3 protein: CAISTGTGDFSGELFF

J gene: TRBJ1-1
V gene: TRBV11-2
D gene: NA
clone size: NA
CDR3 DNA: TGTGCCAGCAGCTTAGATTCCGGGGAGACTGAAGCTTTCTTT
CDR3 protein: CASSLDSGETEAFF

J gene: TRBJ2-1
V gene: TRBV9
D gene: TRBD2
clone size: NA
CDR3 DNA: TGTGCCAGCAGCGTAGTAAAGCGGGGGGGCCTTTGGGAGCAGTTCTTC
CDR3 protein: CASSVVKRGGLWEQFF

J gene: TRBJ1-5
V gene: TRBV28
D gene: NA
clone size: NA
CDR3 DNA: TGTGCCAGCAGTTCCAGAAATCAGCCCCAGCATTTT
CDR3 protein: CASSSRNQPQHF

J gene: TRBJ2-7
V gene: TRBV7-2
D gene: NA
clone size: NA
CDR3 DNA: TGTGCCAGCAGCTTAGTCGGCTCCCCCAGGGGCGAGCAGTACTTC
CDR3 protein: CASSLVGSPRGEQYF

J gene: TRBJ1-5
V gene: TRBV19
D gene: NA
clone size: NA
CDR3 DNA: TGTGCCAGTAGTCCGCAAGACATCCCCAATCAGCCCCAGCATTTT
CDR3 protein: CASSPQDIPNQPQHF

J gene: TRBJ2-2
V gene: TRBV14
D gene: NA
clone size: few
CDR3 DNA: TGTGCCAGCAGCTCAGCGCACGGGGAGCTGTTTTTT
CDR3 protein: CASSSAHGELFF

J gene: TRBJ1-1
V gene: TRBV7-2
D gene: NA
clone size: NA
CDR3 DNA: TGTGCCAGCAGCTTAACAGGTATGAACACTGAAGCTTTCTTT
CDR3 protein: CASSLTGMNTEAFF

J gene: TRBJ2-1
V gene: TRBV10-3
D gene: TRBD1
clone size: NA
CDR3 DNA: TGTGCCATCAGTGACTTTCCGGACAGGAACTCCTACAATGAGCAGTTCTTC
CDR3 protein: CAISDFPDRNSYNEQFF

J gene: TRBJ2-7
V gene: TRBV18
D gene: TRBD1
clone size: NA
CDR3 DNA: TGTGCCAGCTCACTCTCAGGGGGCAGCGAGCAGTACTTC
CDR3 protein: CASSLSGGSEQYF

J gene: TRBJ2-5
V gene: TRBV28
D gene: TRBD1
clone size: NA
CDR3 DNA: TGTGCCAGCAGTTTAGGGACAGAAGAAGAGACCCAGTACTTC
CDR3 protein: CASSLGTEEETQYF